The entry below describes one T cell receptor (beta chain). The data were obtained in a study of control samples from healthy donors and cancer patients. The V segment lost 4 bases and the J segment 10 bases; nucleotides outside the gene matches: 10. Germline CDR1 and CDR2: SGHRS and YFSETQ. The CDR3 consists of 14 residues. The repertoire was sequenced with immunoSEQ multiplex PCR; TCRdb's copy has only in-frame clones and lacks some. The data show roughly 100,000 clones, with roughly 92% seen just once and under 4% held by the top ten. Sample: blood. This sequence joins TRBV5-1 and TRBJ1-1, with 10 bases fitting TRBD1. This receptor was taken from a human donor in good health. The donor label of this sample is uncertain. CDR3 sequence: CASSERTGGDSAFF. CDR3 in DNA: TGCGCCAGCAGCGAGCGGACAGGGGGAGATTCAGCTTTCTTT.